This TCR beta chain derives from a study of OX40 agonist ivuxolimab in advanced cancers. Study-wide background: Two patients with cutaneous melanoma and one with hepatocellular carcinoma, three in total, showed partial responses. Study-level points and caveats: Average numbers of expanded clones were greater in CD8+ T cells than in CD4+. In a subset of nonresponders, normalized T-cell clonal expansion was also low. In the expanded peripheral T cells, antigen specificity was never determined.

Of note for this clone: Its target is not known.

The repertoire was sequenced with immunoSEQ multiplex PCR; TCRdb's copy has only in-frame clones and lacks some. The table lists approximately 44,000 clones, about 90% of them singletons. Germline CDR1 PRHDT, CDR2 FYEKMQ (reference sequence). With 5 bases clipped from V and 6 bases from J, the junction kept 0 bases outside the gene matches. The CDR3 length is 12 residues. The clonotype was recovered from an adult with an advanced solid tumor such as melanoma, head and neck, liver or kidney cancer. Here the sequenced sample was CD4+ or CD8+ T cells sorted from blood, taken in a trial of the OX40 agonist ivuxolimab. The chain carries TRBV13 and TRBJ2-7, with 11 bases fitting TRBD2. The CDR3 DNA is TGTGCCAGCAGCACTAGCGGGAGCGAGCAGTACTTC. This gives the protein CASSTSGSEQYF.